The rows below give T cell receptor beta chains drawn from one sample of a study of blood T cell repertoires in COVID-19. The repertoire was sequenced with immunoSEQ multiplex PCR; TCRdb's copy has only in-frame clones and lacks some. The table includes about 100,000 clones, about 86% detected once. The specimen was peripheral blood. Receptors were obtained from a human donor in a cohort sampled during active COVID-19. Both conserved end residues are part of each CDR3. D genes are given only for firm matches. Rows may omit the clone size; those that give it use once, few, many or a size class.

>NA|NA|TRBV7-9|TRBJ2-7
TGTGCCAGCAGCCCGTCGACAGGCTCCTACGAGCAGTACTTC
CASSPSTGSYEQYF
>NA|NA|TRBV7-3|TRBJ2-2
TGTGCCAGCAGCTTCCAGGGGAGTGTTGCGGTCGGGGAGCTGTTTTTT
CASSFQGSVAVGELFF
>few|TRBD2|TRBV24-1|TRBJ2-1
TGTGCCACCAGTGATCTTCAACTAGCGGAGCAGTTCTTC
CATSDLQLAEQFF
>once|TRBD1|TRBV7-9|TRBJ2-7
TGTGCCAGCAGCTTAGGGGGGACAGGGGGCAGCGACGAGCAGTACTTC
CASSLGGTGGSDEQYF
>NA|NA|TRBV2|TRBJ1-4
TGTGCCAGCAGGACTGGTGAAAAACTGTTTTTT
CASRTGEKLFF
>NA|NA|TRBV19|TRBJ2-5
TGTGCCAGTAGCCCAAGGACAGTCCAAGAGACCCAGTACTTC
CASSPRTVQETQYF
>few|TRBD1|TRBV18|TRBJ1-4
TGTGCCAGCTCTGGACAGGGGAGCCCTAATGAAAAACTGTTTTTT
CASSGQGSPNEKLFF
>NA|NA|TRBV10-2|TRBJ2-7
TGCGCCAGCAAAGAGGATCGGGAGATCGACGAGCAGTACTTC
CASKEDREIDEQYF
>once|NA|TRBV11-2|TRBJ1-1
TGTGCCAGCAGCTTGGTGAGGAACACTGAAGCTTTCTTT
CASSLVRNTEAFF
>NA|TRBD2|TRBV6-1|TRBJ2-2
TGTGCCAGCAGTGACCCCGGTTGGGGGAGGGCCCGCACCGGGGAGCTGTTTTTT
CASSDPGWGRARTGELFF
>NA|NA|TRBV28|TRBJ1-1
TGTGCCAGCAGTTTAGCGACTGAAGCTTTCTTT
CASSLATEAFF
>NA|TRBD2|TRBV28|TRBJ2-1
TGTGCCATAACTAGCGGGAGAGTCTACAATGAGCAGTTCTTC
CAITSGRVYNEQFF
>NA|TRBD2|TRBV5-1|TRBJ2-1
TGCGCCAGCAGCGGACTAGCGGGGGGGTCGAATGAGCAGTTCTTC
CASSGLAGGSNEQFF
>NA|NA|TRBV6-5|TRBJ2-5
TGTGCCAGCAGTAGGGGTCGGGGGGAGACCCAGTACTTC
CASSRGRGETQYF
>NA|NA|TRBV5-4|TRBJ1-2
TGTGCCAGCAGCGGAGGGGTGGGGTTCTATGGCTACACCTTC
CASSGGVGFYGYTF
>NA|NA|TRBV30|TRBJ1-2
TGTGCCTGGAGTAACGTAGGGGGAAGGGAGGGCTACACCTTC
CAWSNVGGREGYTF
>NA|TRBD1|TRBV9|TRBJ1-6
TGTGCCAGCAGCGTCCATGGACAGGGAGGTAGTTCACCCCTCCACTTT
CASSVHGQGGSSPLHF
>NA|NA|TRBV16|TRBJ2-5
TGTGCCAGCAGCCAGCCAAGACAGCTTGTAGAGACCCAGTACTTC
CASSQPRQLVETQYF
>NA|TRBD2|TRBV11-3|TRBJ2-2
TGTGCCAGCAGCTTCCTAGCGGGAGACACCGGGGAGCTGTTTTTT
CASSFLAGDTGELFF
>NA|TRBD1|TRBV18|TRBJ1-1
TGTGCCAGCTCACTTTACGGACAGGGGAATCAAGCTGAAGCTTTCTTT
CASSLYGQGNQAEAFF
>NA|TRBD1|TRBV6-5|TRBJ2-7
TGTGCCAGCAGTTCGACAGGGCTGAGTTCGGGCGAGCAGTACTTC
CASSSTGLSSGEQYF
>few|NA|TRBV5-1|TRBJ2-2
TGCGCCAGCAGCCCGGGCCATGGGAGATCCGGGGAGCTGTTTTTT
CASSPGHGRSGELFF